Sequencing of this T cell receptor (beta chain) was carried out in a study of beta chain features in type 1 diabetes. General study points: The naive, central memory and Treg TCRB repertoires showed an apparent similarity that was greater among patients than among healthy donors. Sequencing of cDNA might inflate the share of cells that strongly express TCR. People with Type 1 diabetes carried modestly yet significantly shorter TCRB CDR3s in all four CD4+ subsets. Whether HLA type influences TCRB rearrangement remained unresolved here.

As every portion of the isolated RNA was reverse transcribed, the sequencing read expressed TCRB transcripts. The assay was immunoSEQ multiplex PCR, and TCRdb's table has in-frame clones only and misses some. The profile covers a few hundred thousand clones, with about 19% appearing a single time and under 0.055% taken by the ten largest. In the case of this clone: Its antigen is as yet unknown.

This CDR3 is 14 amino acids long. With 8 bases removed from V and 0 bases from J, the gap between germline ends came to 10 bases. CDR1 is SNHLY and CDR2 is FYNNEI in the germline V gene. The sample comprised naive CD4+ T cells from blood. The rearrangement joins TRBV2 to TRBJ2-2, with D possibly TRBD2 on 6 matching bases. This receptor was identified in a woman aged 18-29 years in good health. The CDR3 sequence: CASHRDSNTGELFF. The DNA of the CDR3 is TGTGCCAGCCACCGGGACTCGAACACCGGGGAGCTGTTTTTT.